The 27 T cell receptor beta chains presented below share a single source sample, sequenced in a study of cytotoxic CD8 clonotypes in ibrutinib-treated CLL. TCRdb's table, derived via immunoSEQ multiplex PCR, lists solely in-frame clones and lacks some. The table has about 250,000 clones, 60% to 75% seen once; the top ten hold 15%. Sequenced material: PBMCs, taken after 24 months of ibrutinib treatment. The receptors derive from a human donor with chronic lymphocytic leukemia.

This chain joins TRBV28 and TRBJ1-4, with D possibly TRBD1 on 6 matching bases. The CDR3 is made up of 16 amino acids. Germline values: CDR1 MDHEN, CDR2 SYDVKM. The V and J ends lost 7 bases and 2 bases respectively, with 17 bases between them. The CDR3 DNA reads as TGTGCCAGCAATCCCCGGGGTACAGGGACTAATGAAAAACTGTTTTTT. Its protein product is CASNPRGTGTNEKLFF.

This sequence joins TRBV12-5 and TRBJ2-1, with 13 bases aligning to TRBD2. J gave up 4 bases and V 3 bases, and 12 bases lay outside the gene matches. This CDR3 comprises 19 residues. Germline V gives CDR1 LGHNT, CDR2 FRNRAP. The CDR3 DNA reads as TGTGCTAGTGGTTTAAAGCCCCTGGGGACTAGCGGGGATTACAATGAGCAGTTCTTC. Amino acids: CASGLKPLGTSGDYNEQFF.

The rearrangement links TRBV5-8 to TRBJ2-1, with TRBD2 identical over 8 bases. This CDR3 region has 15 residues. Trimming at V came to 4 bases and at J to 9 bases, leaving 12 bases not matched to a gene. The germline V gene encodes CDR1 SGHTS and CDR2 YDEGEE. Here the CDR3 reads CASSPQDLSGGEQFF. As DNA, the CDR3 is TGTGCCAGCAGCCCCCAGGACCTCAGCGGGGGTGAGCAGTTCTTC.

The V call is TRBV21-1, the J call TRBJ1-2; the D call of TRBD1 is as the table states it, not checked on the DNA. TRBV21-1 constitutes a pseudogene. The length of the CDR3 is 13 residues. CDR3 amino acids: CASSKNYIVGYTF. DNA for the CDR3: TGTGCCAGCAGCAAAAATTACATCGTTGGCTACACCTTC.

This rearrangement joins TRBV4-3 to TRBJ2-3; TRBD1 aligns across 8 bases. CDR3 length: 16 residues. Unmatched junction bases numbered 5, after V lost 1 base and J lost 2 bases. Per the germline V gene, CDR1 is LGHNA and CDR2 is YSLEER. In DNA, the CDR3 is TGCGCCAGCAGCCAAGGGGACAGGACCTACACAGATACGCAGTATTTT. Encoded protein: CASSQGDRTYTDTQYF.

About this clone: Compared with germline, one end of the junction differs, possibly owing to a read error. The J gene is TRBJ1-5, the V gene TRBV6-1; D call uncertain. Looked up from germline, CDR1 is MNHNS and CDR2 is SASEGT. This CDR3 region has 11 residues. The CDR3 DNA sequence: TGCGGAACGGGGAGCAATCAGCCCCAGCATTTT. Protein sequence: CGTGSNQPQHF.

V gene TRBV9 combines with J gene TRBJ1-2; 7 nucleotides align to TRBD1. V lost 4 bases and J lost 7; bases outside the gene matches: 13. Germline V lookup: CDR1 SGDLS, CDR2 YYNGEE. CDR3 size: 15 residues. CDR3 amino acids: CASSPYLSGGRGYTF. The CDR3 DNA sequence: TGTGCCAGCAGCCCCTACCTCTCAGGGGGTCGTGGCTACACCTTC.

This clone was seen more than once but under ten times. The chain carries TRBV11-3 and TRBJ2-1, with 9 positions matching TRBD2. With 4 bases clipped from V and 7 bases from J, the junction kept 8 bases outside the gene matches. The CDR3 consists of 15 residues. The germline V gene encodes CDR1 SGHNT and CDR2 YENEEA. The CDR3: CASSSSGTLENEQFF. DNA for the CDR3: TGTGCCAGCAGCTCTAGCGGGACTCTGGAAAATGAGCAGTTCTTC.

The J gene is TRBJ2-1, the V gene TRBV15, with D possibly being TRBD2 (6 bases). Per germline, CDR1 LNHNV and CDR2 YYDKDF (reference sequence). This CDR3 region has 10 residues. The CDR3 DNA follows: TGTGCAACCGGGGAGGATGAGCAGTTCTTC. Amino acids: CATGEDEQFF.

V usage is TRBV5-4 and J usage is TRBJ2-7; D is possibly TRBD1 or TRBD2 (6 bases each). CDR1 SGHNT and CDR2 YYREEE come from the germline V gene (reference sequence). The CDR3 contains 14 residues. The V end was cut by 0 bases, the J end by 5 bases, with 12 bases between. Here the CDR3 reads CASSLGGATDEQYF. The CDR3 nucleotides read TGTGCCAGCAGCTTGGGGGGGGCTACAGACGAGCAGTACTTC.

There are a few counts of this clone. The genes are TRBV5-6 and TRBJ1-5; D is uncertain. This CDR3 contains 13 residues. Deletions cut 0 bases from V and 4 bases from J, with 5 bases between. CDR1 and CDR2 from the germline V gene are SGHDT and YYEEEE. The CDR3 region has the DNA TGTGCCAGCAGCTTGGCGTCTAATCAGCCCCAGCATTTT. It is translated as CASSLASNQPQHF.

The chain carries TRBV19 and TRBJ2-5; possible D gene TRBD1, 5 bases. The V gene's germline CDR1 is LNHDA and CDR2 SQIVND (reference sequence). V gave up 3 bases and J gave up 4 bases, with 12 bases separating them. CDR3 size: 14 residues. DNA of the CDR3: TGTGCCAGTAGTATGACAGTATCGGGAGAGACCCAGTACTTC. As protein: CASSMTVSGETQYF.

Here the CDR3 DNA reads TGTGCCAGCAGGTCGGGACTCTTCTCTGGGGCCAACGTCCTGACTTTC. Protein: CASRSGLFSGANVLTF. The chain combines TRBV27 with TRBJ2-6, with D possibly TRBD2 on 6 matching bases. V was pared by 6 bases and J by 0 bases, with 12 bases between. The germline CDR1 and CDR2 sequences are MNHEY and SMNVEV (reference sequence). The CDR3 is 16 residues long. The full variable domain, its missing parts supplied by reference TRBV27 and TRBJ2-6, is EAQVTQNPRYLITVTGKKLTVTCSQNMNHEYMSWYRQDPGLGLRQIYYSMNVEVTDKGDVPEGYKVSRKEKRNFPLILESPSPNQTSLYFCASRSGLFSGANVLTFGAGSRLTVL.

The chain employs TRBV5-1 and TRBJ2-1, with 8 bases identical to TRBD1. The CDR3 covers 14 residues. Germline values: CDR1 SGHRS, CDR2 YFSETQ. Trimming cost V 3 bases and J 7 bases; bases outside gene matches: 6. The CDR3 here is CASSYMTGANEQFF. CDR3 DNA: TGCGCCAGCAGCTATATGACAGGGGCGAATGAGCAGTTCTTC.

The J gene is TRBJ2-1, the V gene TRBV29-1; D is unresolved. Germline CDR1 and CDR2: SQVTM and ANQGSEA. The CDR3 runs 10 residues. Trimming took 7 bases from V and 4 from J, leaving 5 bases between them. CDR3 protein: CSATYNEQFF. The DNA of the CDR3 is TGCAGCGCCACGTACAATGAGCAGTTCTTC.

This chain uses TRBV19 with TRBJ1-2; a weak D match, TRBD1 (6 bases). The CDR3 covers 15 residues. CDR1 is LNHDA and CDR2 is SQIVND in the germline V gene (reference sequence). V lost 7 bases and J 2 bases, leaving 17 bases between the germline ends. The CDR3 region is CASKPNRDFNYGYTF. CDR3 bases: TGTGCCAGTAAACCCAACAGGGATTTCAACTATGGCTACACCTTC.

Here the CDR3 reads CASSDRRYEQYF. For the CDR3, the DNA is TGTGCCAGCAGTGATCGGAGATACGAGCAGTACTTC. V gene TRBV25-1 combines with J gene TRBJ2-7; D unresolved. V was cut by 3 bases and J by 4 bases, with 7 bases left in between. CDR1 MGHDK and CDR2 SYGVNS come from the germline V gene. This CDR3 has 12 amino acids.

V usage is TRBV5-1 and J usage is TRBJ2-3; 7 nucleotides agree with TRBD1. There are 15 residues in the CDR3. The germline gives CDR1 SGHRS, CDR2 YFSETQ. Trimming took 2 bases from V and 0 from J; bases not matched to a gene: 3. DNA for the CDR3: TGCGCCAGCAGCTTAACAGGGGCGAGCACAGATACGCAGTATTTT. Residues: CASSLTGASTDTQYF.

V usage is TRBV10-3 and J usage is TRBJ1-2, with 8 bases that match TRBD1. The V gene's germline CDR1 is ENHRY and CDR2 SYGVKD. Trimming cost V 6 bases and J 8 bases; bases outside gene matches: 8. This CDR3 contains 13 residues. CDR3 loop: CAIRDREDDGYTF. The CDR3 DNA sequence: TGTGCCATCAGGGACAGGGAGGACGACGGCTACACCTTC.

CDR3 coding DNA: TGCGCCAGCAGCTTAGAGGGTCAAGGCGGGGAGCTGTTTTTT. Its protein is CASSLEGQGGELFF. The gene calls are TRBV4-3 and TRBJ2-2; tentative D call: TRBD2 (5 bases). The V and J ends lost 5 bases and 7 bases respectively, with 14 bases between them. CDR1 and CDR2 from the germline V gene are LGHNA and YSLEER. The CDR3 has 14 residues.

V gene TRBV6-5 combines with J gene TRBJ1-2; perhaps TRBD1 as D (5 bases). With 2 bases removed from V and 8 bases from J, the gap between germline ends came to 12 bases. This CDR3 is built from 13 residues. Germline V CDR1 and CDR2: MNHEY, SVGAGI. The CDR3 loop reads CASSYLSRGGYTF. The DNA for the CDR3 is TGTGCCAGCAGTTACCTTTCAAGGGGCGGCTACACCTTC.

The rearrangement uses TRBV7-2 and TRBJ1-1, with 8 bases aligning to TRBD1. Losses at the gene ends were 5 bases for V and 10 bases for J; bases not matched to a gene: 6. The CDR3 sequence is 12 residues long. Germline CDR1 and CDR2: SGHTA and FQGNSA. The CDR3 here is CASSNDRGAAFF. In nucleotides, the CDR3 is TGTGCCAGCAGCAATGACAGGGGAGCAGCTTTCTTT.

The chain employs TRBV18 and TRBJ2-7; the D is unclear. From germline, CDR1 is KGHSH and CDR2 LQKENI. The V and J ends lost 4 bases and 1 base respectively, with 8 bases between them. CDR3 length equals 13 residues. CDR3 bases: TGTGCCAGCTCACTAGACCGTTCCTACGAGCAGTACTTC. Its protein is CASSLDRSYEQYF.

The CDR3 loop reads CASSYSGAGIEQYF. CDR3 DNA sequence: TGTGCCAGCAGTTACTCAGGGGCTGGGATCGAGCAGTACTTC. The rearrangement uses TRBV6-5 and TRBJ2-7, with D tentatively TRBD1 (5 bases). Trimming pared 0 bases from V and 6 bases from J, leaving 12 bases between. The CDR3 has 14 residues. Germline V CDR1 and CDR2: MNHEY, SVGAGI.

The chain employs TRBV6-1 and TRBJ2-7, with TRBD1 identical over 9 bases. The CDR3 is 15 amino acids. In germline, CDR1 is MNHNS, CDR2 SASEGT. Trimming took 0 bases from V and 3 from J; bases not matched to a gene: 3. CDR3 amino acids: CASSEAWGQGYEQYF. CDR3 DNA sequence: TGTGCCAGCAGTGAAGCGTGGGGACAGGGCTACGAGCAGTACTTC.

This clone appeared a few times. This rearrangement joins TRBV6-6 to TRBJ2-1, with D hard to call. Trimming removed 2 bases from V and 5 bases from J, with 4 bases in between. Per the germline V gene, CDR1 is MNHNY and CDR2 is SVGAGI (reference sequence). The CDR3 contains 12 residues. CDR3 nucleotides: TGTGCCAGCAGTTACCGCGACAATGAGCAGTTCTTC. Translated, it gives CASSYRDNEQFF.

The chain employs TRBV5-1 and TRBJ2-1; unclear D gene. V was pared by 4 bases and J by 8 bases, with 22 bases between. The CDR3 runs to 16 residues. Germline CDR1 reads SGHRS; CDR2 reads YFSETQ. CDR3 coding DNA: TGCGCCAGCAGCCCCGTTGTACGACGGCTTTCGGATGAGCAGTTCTTC. Translated: CASSPVVRRLSDEQFF.